This record looks at one TCR beta chain sequence and its context. The antigen is not known. A second roughly 6 to 12 cycle PCR used barcoded and J-beta primers. TCRdb reprocessed the 5' RACE reads via MiXCR and lists one record per CDR3 protein. The profile covers around 670,000 distinct CDR3 sequences, with 25% to 35% appearing a single time and about a sixth taken by the ten largest. The data were taken from a study of blood T cells in healthy people across ages. Regarding the study as a whole: Estimates drawn from one million T cells were deemed to understate diversity. The CMV status of each donor remained undetermined, and this could have confounded shifts in expanded clonotypes. Diversity was higher, and naive CD4+ cells more numerous, in long-lived donors than in aged donors. TCR beta diversity per million T cells fell roughly linearly with age.

This TCR was sampled from a woman older than 75 in good health. The sample was blood.

CDR3 amino acids: CASSLDTLGNYGYTF. CDR3 bases: TGCGCCAGCAGCTTGGACACGTTGGGGAACTATGGCTACACCTTC. This chain joins TRBV5-1 and TRBJ1-2; D not resolved. Germline assignment: CDR1 SGHRS and CDR2 YFSETQ. Trimming took off 0 bases at V and 2 bases at J, with 11 bases between the two ends. This CDR3 region has 15 residues.